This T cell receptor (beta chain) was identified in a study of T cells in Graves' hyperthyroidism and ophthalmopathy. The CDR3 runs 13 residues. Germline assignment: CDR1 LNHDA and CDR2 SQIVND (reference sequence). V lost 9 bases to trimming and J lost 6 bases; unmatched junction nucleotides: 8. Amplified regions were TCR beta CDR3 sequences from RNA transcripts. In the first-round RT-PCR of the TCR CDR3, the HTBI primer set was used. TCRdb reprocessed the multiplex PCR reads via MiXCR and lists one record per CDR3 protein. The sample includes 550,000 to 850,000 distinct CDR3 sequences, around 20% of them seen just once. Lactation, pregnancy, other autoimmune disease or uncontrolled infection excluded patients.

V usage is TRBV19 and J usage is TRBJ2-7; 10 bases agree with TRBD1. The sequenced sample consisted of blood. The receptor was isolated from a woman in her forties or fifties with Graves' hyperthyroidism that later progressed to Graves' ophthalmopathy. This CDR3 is CASSGTGVPEQYF. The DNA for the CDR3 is TGTGCCAGCTCCGGGACAGGGGTTCCCGAGCAGTACTTC.